These 13 T cell receptor beta chains originate from one sample sequenced in a study of memory CD4+ T cells and cytomegalovirus serostatus. Single viable CD3+CD4+CD8-CD45RO+ cells were sorted as the memory CD4+ T cells. The repertoire was sequenced with immunoSEQ multiplex PCR; TCRdb's copy has only in-frame clones and lacks some. The sample holds just over 45,000 clones, roughly 80% seen once. The sequenced sample was memory CD4+ T cells from blood. The receptors were gathered from an adult in good health and CMV-seronegative.

The chain recombines TRBV7-9 with TRBJ1-3, with no clear D. V lost 5 bases to trimming and J lost 8 bases, with 10 bases between them. The germline V gene encodes CDR1 SEHNR and CDR2 FQNEAQ (reference sequence). The CDR3 totals 12 residues. For the CDR3, the DNA is TGTGCCAGCAGCCGGGAGTTGGACACCATATATTTT. This translates into CASSRELDTIYF.

The rearrangement links TRBV5-4 to TRBJ2-3; 7 bases are shared with TRBD1. J was trimmed by 2 bases and V by 4 bases; bases with no gene match: 7. The CDR3 spans 15 residues. Germline-derived CDR1 and CDR2 are SGHNT and YYREEE (reference sequence). Written as DNA, the CDR3 is TGTGCCAGCAGCAAACCGACAGGGAACACAGATACGCAGTATTTT. Encoded protein: CASSKPTGNTDTQYF.

The V gene is TRBV5-5, the J gene TRBJ2-5; D is possibly TRBD2 (6 bases). The V end lost 3 bases, the J end lost 3 bases, and 18 bases lay between the germline ends. The CDR3 sequence is 16 residues long. Germline V gene sequence: CDR1 SGHKS, CDR2 YYEKEE (reference sequence). CDR3: CASSSGTLISKETQYF. In nucleotides, the CDR3 is TGTGCCAGCAGCTCCGGGACTCTGATTTCTAAAGAGACCCAGTACTTC.

The CDR3 bases are TGTGCCAGCAGCGCAGAAGGCCGGGGGGGACAGGGCTCTGGCTACACCTTC. Its protein product is CASSAEGRGGQGSGYTF. The rearrangement joins TRBV9 to TRBJ1-2; 9 nucleotides agree with TRBD1. The V segment lost 3 bases and the J segment 7 bases; nucleotides outside the gene matches: 16. Germline-derived CDR1 and CDR2 are SGDLS and YYNGEE. The CDR3 has 17 amino acids.

The chain links TRBV6-1 to TRBJ1-4, with D possibly matching TRBD1 (5 bases). CDR1 is MNHNS and CDR2 is SASEGT in the germline V gene. The CDR3 spans 17 residues. Trimming stripped 2 bases from V and 4 bases from J, with 17 bases between. The chain's CDR3 is CASSEREPRGFNEKLFF. In DNA form, the CDR3 reads TGTGCCAGCAGTGAACGGGAGCCGAGGGGTTTTAATGAAAAACTGTTTTTT.

V and J are TRBV28 and TRBJ2-2; 9 bases fit TRBD2. The V segment lost 6 bases and the J segment 7 bases; nucleotides outside the gene matches: 12. Germline CDR1 is MDHEN and CDR2 is SYDVKM. The CDR3 has 16 amino acids. For the CDR3, the DNA is TGTGCCAGCAGACCCCAAGGAAGCGGGGGGCGCGGGGAGCTGTTTTTT. It specifies CASRPQGSGGRGELFF.

CDR3 loop: CASSLLGDTEAFF. The CDR3, as DNA: TGTGCCAGCAGCCTTCTGGGGGACACTGAAGCTTTCTTT. The J gene is TRBJ1-1, the V gene TRBV7-6, with TRBD1 as a possible D gene (5 bases). This CDR3 has 13 residues. Trimming pared 5 bases from V and 3 bases from J, leaving 10 bases between. CDR1 SGHVS and CDR2 FNYEAQ come from the germline V gene.

This sequence joins TRBV7-3 and TRBJ2-7; 9 bases fit TRBD2. The germline V gene encodes CDR1 SGHTA and CDR2 FQGTGA. After removal of 5 bases from V and 3 bases from J, the junction contained 11 bases not matched to a gene. The CDR3 covers 16 residues. CDR3 in DNA: TGTGCCAGCAGCATCGAACCTAGCGGGGTGGTCTACGAGCAGTACTTC. Its translation: CASSIEPSGVVYEQYF.

This clone was observed once. V usage is TRBV18 and J usage is TRBJ2-2; D is undetermined. This CDR3 is 13 amino acids long. With 3 bases removed from V and 4 bases from J, the gap between germline ends came to 6 bases. CDR1 is KGHSH and CDR2 is LQKENI in the germline V gene. The CDR3 nucleotides read TGTGCCAGCTCACCCCCCATCACCGGGGAGCTGTTTTTT. It translates to CASSPPITGELFF. The complete variable domain, with remaining parts taken from reference TRBV18 and TRBJ2-2, reads NAGVMQNPRHLVRRRGQEARLRCSPMKGHSHVYWYRQLPEEGLKFMVYLQKENIIDESGMPKERFSAEFPKEGPSILRIQQVVRGDSAAYFCASSPPITGELFFGEGSRLTVL.

CDR3 in DNA: TGTGCCAGCAGTGCGCGGGGGGGCTCCGAGCAGTACTTC. It codes for CASSARGGSEQYF. The chain employs TRBV2 and TRBJ2-7; TRBD2 matches 9 bases. Per germline, CDR1 SNHLY and CDR2 FYNNEI. Germline trimming cut 4 bases from V and 6 bases from J; bases unmatched to any gene: 4. The CDR3 length is 13 residues.

This clone is categorized as medium-sized (0.01 to 0.1%). This chain uses TRBV4-2 with TRBJ2-7; D is possibly TRBD2 (5 bases). The CDR3 is 14 amino acids. V was trimmed by 1 base and J by 5 bases, leaving 12 bases between them. Germline V CDR1 and CDR2: LGHNA, YNFKEQ. The CDR3 nucleotides read TGTGCCAGCAGCCAAGGTTTGAGAGGGAACGAGCAGTACTTC. Encoded protein: CASSQGLRGNEQYF.

This chain connects TRBV28 to TRBJ1-4; unclear D gene. The CDR3 contains 11 residues. CDR1 is MDHEN and CDR2 is SYDVKM in the germline V gene. V was cut by 4 bases and J by 8 bases, with 5 bases left in between. In DNA, the CDR3 is TGTGCCAGCAGTTCCAGCGAAAAACTGTTTTTT. It codes for CASSSSEKLFF. The full variable domain, its missing parts supplied by reference TRBV28 and TRBJ1-4, is DVKVTQSSRYLVKRTGEKVFLECVQDMDHENMFWYRQDPGLGLRLIYFSYDVKMKEKGDIPEGYSVSREKKERFSLILESASTNQTSMYLCASSSSEKLFFGSGTQLSVL.

V gene TRBV6-5 combines with J gene TRBJ1-2, with D perhaps matching TRBD1 (6 bases). The CDR3 length is 14 residues. Germline V gene sequence: CDR1 MNHEY, CDR2 SVGAGI. The V gene lost 4 bases and the J gene lost 7 bases, with 16 bases spanning the gap. The CDR3 DNA reads as TGTGCCAGCAGTTTGCAGGGGCGAGAGGTTGGCTACACCTTC. Residues: CASSLQGREVGYTF.